The TCR beta chain described here comes from a study of blood T cell repertoires in COVID-19. Looking at the study overall: Sites across the United States, Italy and Spain contributed samples from acute and convalescent COVID-19. In each case, the material was cDNA or gDNA derived from T cells, B-cell-depleted T cells, or PBMCs.

The V gene end was trimmed by 6 bases and the J gene end by 9 bases; junction bases not matched to a gene: 4. The V gene's germline CDR1 is MNHEY and CDR2 SVGAGI. The CDR3 contains 14 residues. In the study's own analysis: Estimation of nucleated cell counts relied on the amplification of reference gene primers. Produced via immunoSEQ multiplex PCR; TCRdb's table is partial and in-frame only. The DNA gave D and trimming, while V, J and clone size come from that table. The sample lists 390,000 or so clones; roughly 90% were seen once. What was sequenced was peripheral blood. V usage is TRBV6-5 and J usage is TRBJ1-6, with 11 positions matching TRBD1. This sequence originates from a woman aged 25-40 years with active or convalescent COVID-19. The DNA for the CDR3 is TGTGCCAGCAGAGGACAGGGGGCGAGTTCACCCCTCCACTTT. This sequence encodes CASRGQGASSPLHF.